The 29 T cell receptor beta chains presented below share a single source sample, sequenced in a study of blood T cell repertoires in COVID-19. Profiled with immunoSEQ multiplex PCR; TCRdb holds only in-frame clones, not every one. The data contain around 190,000 clones, approximately 84% of them singletons. The sample taken for sequencing was PBMCs or T cells enriched from blood (not recorded which). The source of these receptors is a woman in her 30s who had recovered from COVID-19.

CDR3 protein: CASRPVGTSGSNEQFF. CDR3 nucleotide sequence: TGTGCCAGCAGGCCCGTCGGGACTAGCGGGAGCAATGAGCAGTTCTTC. The V gene is TRBV7-2, the J gene TRBJ2-1, with 14 bases aligning to TRBD2. The germline V gene has CDR1 SGHTA and CDR2 FQGNSA. The CDR3 spans 16 residues. V lost 6 bases to trimming and J lost 6 bases; unmatched junction nucleotides: 7.

V and J are TRBV7-6 and TRBJ2-2, with D uncertain. CDR3 length: 18 amino acids. Per the germline V gene, CDR1 is SGHVS and CDR2 is FNYEAQ. Deletions cut 1 base from V and 1 base from J, with 16 bases between. CDR3 sequence (DNA): TGTGCCAGCAGCTTAGGAGTAGACACACGAATGAACACCGGGGAGCTGTTTTTT. Protein: CASSLGVDTRMNTGELFF.

V and J are TRBV7-9 and TRBJ2-1; 9 nucleotides line up with TRBD1. CDR3 length: 16 amino acids. Germline assignment: CDR1 SEHNR and CDR2 FQNEAQ (reference sequence). Unmatched junction bases numbered 7, after V lost 5 bases and J lost 2 bases. The CDR3 here is CASSPGTGLTYNEQFF. The CDR3 DNA reads TGTGCCAGCAGCCCCGGGACAGGGCTTACCTACAATGAGCAGTTCTTC.

This clone has only one observation. The V and J genes are TRBV18 and TRBJ1-2; 9 nucleotides align to TRBD1. Germline V gene sequence: CDR1 KGHSH, CDR2 LQKENI. The CDR3 is made up of 17 amino acids. J lost 8 bases, V lost 4 bases, and 17 bases had no gene match. The CDR3 nucleotides read TGTGCCAGCTCACGAGGGACAGGGACCACGTCTGAGCAGGGCTACACCTTC. Translating gives CASSRGTGTTSEQGYTF. The full variable domain, rest sourced from reference TRBV18 and TRBJ1-2, is NAGVMQNPRHLVRRRGQEARLRCSPMKGHSHVYWYRQLPEEGLKFMVYLQKENIIDESGMPKERFSAEFPKEGPSILRIQQVVRGDSAAYFCASSRGTGTTSEQGYTFGSGTRLTVV.

The chain carries TRBV6-1 and TRBJ2-1, with 8 bases that match TRBD2. The junction had 16 bases not matched to a gene; V was cut back by 0 bases and J by 6 bases. The CDR3 covers 19 residues. Looked up from germline, CDR1 is MNHNS and CDR2 is SASEGT. The CDR3 region is CASSEANVAGLDRGNEQFF. CDR3 nucleotide sequence: TGTGCCAGCAGTGAAGCGAATGTGGCGGGACTAGATCGGGGCAATGAGCAGTTCTTC.

V usage is TRBV5-5 and J usage is TRBJ1-2; D possibly corresponds to TRBD1 (5 bases). V shed 0 bases and J shed 4 bases, with 10 bases lying between them. CDR3 length: 14 amino acids. The germline CDR1 and CDR2 sequences are SGHKS and YYEKEE (reference sequence). CDR3 protein: CASSLEGRSYGYTF. For the CDR3, the DNA is TGTGCCAGCAGCTTGGAGGGGAGGAGCTATGGCTACACCTTC. Looking up the rest from reference TRBV5-5 and TRBJ1-2 gives the full variable domain: DAGVTQSPTHLIKTRGQQVTLRCSPISGHKSVSWYQQVLGQGPQFIFQYYEKEERGRGNFPDRFSARQFPNYSSELNVNALLLGDSALYLCASSLEGRSYGYTFGSGTRLTVV.

This rearrangement joins TRBV5-6 to TRBJ1-1; D might be TRBD1 (5 bases). The CDR3 spans 12 residues. V lost 5 bases to trimming and J lost 3 bases, with 8 bases between them. Germline V CDR1 and CDR2: SGHDT, YYEEEE. The CDR3 here is CASRRGYTEAFF. For the CDR3, the DNA is TGTGCCAGCAGGCGGGGCTACACTGAAGCTTTCTTT.

This clone was recorded a few times. The genes are TRBV2 and TRBJ1-2; D is undetermined. The length of the CDR3 is 13 residues. The V and J ends lost 0 bases and 7 bases respectively, with 9 bases between them. Germline assignment: CDR1 SNHLY and CDR2 FYNNEI. The CDR3 protein is CASSEAREGGYTF. CDR3 DNA: TGTGCCAGCAGTGAAGCGCGGGAGGGTGGCTACACCTTC.

J is TRBJ2-5 and V is TRBV5-1; D possibly corresponds to TRBD2 (6 bases). Germline CDR1 SGHRS, CDR2 YFSETQ. This CDR3 contains 15 residues. V lost 2 bases and J lost 4, with 15 bases in between. In DNA form, the CDR3 reads TGCGCCAGCAGCTTCACGGGGGAAAAGGGAGAGACCCAGTACTTC. Translation: CASSFTGEKGETQYF.

This clone appeared once. The chain recombines TRBV7-6 with TRBJ2-7; TRBD2 matches 15 bases. V gave up 1 base and J gave up 2 bases; unmatched junction bases: 6. This CDR3 has 18 amino acids. In germline, CDR1 is SGHVS, CDR2 FNYEAQ. The CDR3 reads CASSLGSGLAGGTYEQYF. Written as DNA, the CDR3 is TGTGCCAGCAGCTTAGGGTCGGGACTAGCGGGAGGAACCTACGAGCAGTACTTC.

The rearrangement links TRBV7-8 to TRBJ1-2, with D possibly TRBD1 on 6 matching bases. The CDR3 contains 16 residues. Germline V gene lookup returns CDR1 SGHVS and CDR2 FQNEAQ. Trimming stripped 4 bases from V and 4 bases from J, with 19 bases between. The CDR3 DNA reads as TGTGCCAGCAGCTACGGTCGGGCAGGGACATTCTATGGCTACACCTTC. Translation: CASSYGRAGTFYGYTF.

The chain joins TRBV5-4 to TRBJ2-1; 8 nucleotides align to TRBD1. V dropped 6 bases and J dropped 5; count of bases not matched to a gene: 7. The CDR3 is made up of 14 amino acids. Germline V gene lookup returns CDR1 SGHNT and CDR2 YYREEE (reference sequence). The CDR3 DNA sequence: TGTGCCAGCACCAGGGGGCGGGAAAACAATGAGCAGTTCTTC. Amino acid sequence: CASTRGRENNEQFF. The full variable domain, in which reference TRBV5-4 and TRBJ2-1 provide the parts outside the CDR3, is ETGVTQSPTHLIKTRGQQVTLRCSSQSGHNTVSWYQQALGQGPQFIFQYYREEENGRGNFPPRFSGLQFPNYSSELNVNALELDDSALYLCASTRGRENNEQFFGPGTRLTVL.

The chain carries TRBV24-1 and TRBJ2-5; 10 bases line up with TRBD1. Germline V lookup: CDR1 KGHDR, CDR2 SFDVKD. The CDR3 runs to 16 residues. V was clipped by 4 bases and J by 7 bases; unmatched bases: 11. CDR3 bases: TGTGCCACCAGTGACCCTAGGGGACAGGGGATTCCGACCCAGTACTTC. Translation: CATSDPRGQGIPTQYF.

This clone was seen a few times. V and J are TRBV19 and TRBJ2-7; 7 nucleotides match TRBD1. The V gene's germline CDR1 is LNHDA and CDR2 SQIVND (reference sequence). With V trimmed by 3 bases and J by 1 base, 3 bases remained unmatched. The CDR3 spans 14 residues. In nucleotides, the CDR3 is TGTGCCAGTAGTATTAGGACAGGATCCTACGAGCAGTACTTC. This gives the protein CASSIRTGSYEQYF.

The chain carries TRBV5-4 and TRBJ2-1, with a tentative D call TRBD2 (6 bases). Deletions cut 3 bases from V and 12 bases from J, with 10 bases between. This CDR3 is built from 11 residues. Germline assignment: CDR1 SGHNT and CDR2 YYREEE (reference sequence). CDR3 sequence: CASSWGGVQFF. CDR3 bases: TGTGCCAGCAGCTGGGGCGGGGTGCAGTTCTTC.

The chain has TRBV27 and TRBJ1-5, with 8 positions matching TRBD1. This CDR3 contains 14 residues. V lost 5 bases to trimming and J lost 6 bases; unmatched junction nucleotides: 6. Looked up from germline, CDR1 is MNHEY and CDR2 is SMNVEV (reference sequence). The CDR3 spells CASSQTTGVQPQHF. The CDR3 region has the DNA TGTGCCAGCAGTCAAACGACAGGGGTTCAGCCCCAGCATTTT.

The chain carries TRBV7-2 and TRBJ2-2; 8 nucleotides agree with TRBD2. The V segment lost 1 base and the J segment 4 bases; nucleotides outside the gene matches: 5. This CDR3 region has 16 residues. The V gene's germline CDR1 is SGHTA and CDR2 FQGNSA. The CDR3 loop reads CASSLGSGSLTGELFF. Here the CDR3 DNA reads TGTGCCAGCAGCTTAGGAAGCGGGAGTCTCACCGGGGAGCTGTTTTTT.

The rearrangement uses TRBV11-3 and TRBJ2-2; 7 bases are a match to TRBD2. V lost 1 base to trimming and J lost 4 bases; unmatched junction nucleotides: 6. The germline V gene has CDR1 SGHNT and CDR2 YENEEA. This CDR3 is 16 amino acids long. CDR3 loop: CASSLVLARGTGELFF. As DNA, the CDR3 is TGTGCCAGCAGCTTAGTACTAGCGAGGGGCACCGGGGAGCTGTTTTTT.

The CDR3 region has the DNA TGTGCCAGCAGGAAAGGGACTAGTGTGCGTAGGGAGACCCAGTACTTC. Translated, it gives CASRKGTSVRRETQYF. The V gene is TRBV2, the J gene TRBJ2-5; 8 nucleotides align to TRBD2. The CDR3 has 16 residues. Germline CDR1 SNHLY, CDR2 FYNNEI. V lost 6 bases, J lost 5 bases, and 14 bases stayed unmatched.

This clone is a singleton in its sample. The CDR3 protein is CASTPPGQAALGSEQYV. DNA for the CDR3: TGTGCCAGCACCCCCCCGGGACAGGCAGCCCTAGGTTCCGAGCAGTACGTC. The rearrangement links TRBV28 to TRBJ2-7; 8 bases map to TRBD1. This CDR3 is 17 amino acids long. With V trimmed by 7 bases and J by 6 bases, 20 bases remained unmatched. Per germline, CDR1 MDHEN and CDR2 SYDVKM.

This chain joins TRBV6-2 or TRBV6-3 and TRBJ2-3; TRBD2 aligns across 11 bases. The junction had 10 bases not matched to a gene; V was cut back by 0 bases and J by 2 bases. The CDR3 covers 19 residues. Germline assignment: CDR1 MNHEY and CDR2 SVGEGT. DNA for the CDR3: TGTGCCAGCAGTTACTCACAGACCCGGACTAGCGGGTACACAGATACGCAGTATTTT. It codes for CASSYSQTRTSGYTDTQYF.

The chain recombines TRBV2 with TRBJ1-5; D may be TRBD1 (5 bases). The CDR3 loop spans 15 amino acids. V gave up 3 bases and J gave up 2 bases, with 11 bases separating them. Germline V gene sequence: CDR1 SNHLY, CDR2 FYNNEI. The DNA of the CDR3 is TGTGCCAGCAGTGACGGAAAAGGGGGCAATCAGCCCCAGCATTTT. Its translation is CASSDGKGGNQPQHF.

This chain joins TRBV5-1 and TRBJ1-6, with D perhaps TRBD1 (6 bases). Germline CDR1 SGHRS, CDR2 YFSETQ. The CDR3 has 15 amino acids. Trimming left V 0 bases short and J 8 bases short, with 12 bases between. The CDR3 DNA sequence: TGCGCCAGCAGCTTGGATGGGGGCTTGGATTCACCCCTCCACTTT. Translated, it gives CASSLDGGLDSPLHF.

This chain links TRBV30 with TRBJ1-5; no definite D call. There are 15 residues in the CDR3. CDR1 is GTSNPN, CDR2 SVGIG, per germline (reference sequence). V was pared by 2 bases and J by 4 bases, with 15 bases between. The CDR3, as DNA: TGTGCCTGGAGTTCTTCAAACTTCCCAAATCAGCCCCAGCATTTT. Encoded protein: CAWSSSNFPNQPQHF. The complete variable domain, with remaining parts taken from reference TRBV30 and TRBJ1-5, reads SQTIHQWPATLVQPVGSPLSLECTVEGTSNPNLYWYRQAAGRGLQLLFYSVGIGQISSEVPQNLSASRPQDRQFILSSKKLLLSDSGFYLCAWSSSNFPNQPQHFGDGTRLSIL.

The rearrangement links TRBV10-2 to TRBJ2-2; 7 bases agree with TRBD1. Looked up from germline, CDR1 is WSHSY and CDR2 is SAAADI. The CDR3 loop spans 15 amino acids. V lost 6 bases and J lost 7; bases outside the gene matches: 11. This CDR3 reads CASRGAGTASGELFF. As DNA, the CDR3 is TGCGCCAGCAGGGGAGCCGGGACAGCAAGCGGGGAGCTGTTTTTT.

The chain uses TRBV4-2 and TRBJ2-2; 7 nucleotides line up with TRBD2. V lost 3 bases, J lost 3 bases, and 4 bases stayed unmatched. Germline V gene sequence: CDR1 LGHNA, CDR2 YNFKEQ. The CDR3 is 15 residues long. The CDR3 DNA follows: TGTGCCAGCAGCCATCCTGGGGGGGACACCGGGGAGCTGTTTTTT. Translated: CASSHPGGDTGELFF.

The rearrangement uses TRBV19 and TRBJ2-3; no definite D call. The V gene lost 4 bases and the J gene lost 3 bases, with 8 bases spanning the gap. CDR1 is LNHDA and CDR2 is SQIVND in the germline V gene (reference sequence). The CDR3 sequence is 13 residues long. CDR3 amino acids: CASSTVFTDTQYF. In DNA form, the CDR3 reads TGTGCCAGTAGTACGGTTTTTACAGATACGCAGTATTTT.

The genes are TRBV4-2 and TRBJ2-7, with D maybe TRBD2 (6 bases). The V end lost 1 base, the J end lost 4 bases, and 11 bases lay between the germline ends. Germline values: CDR1 LGHNA, CDR2 YNFKEQ. This CDR3 region has 14 residues. The CDR3 is CASSQALASYEQYF. As DNA, the CDR3 is TGTGCCAGCAGCCAAGCTCTAGCGTCTTACGAGCAGTACTTC.

This clone was found once. The J gene is TRBJ1-2, the V gene TRBV19; 10 nucleotides align to TRBD1. The length of the CDR3 is 13 residues. The J segment lost 8 bases and the V segment lost 4 bases, leaving 4 bases of the junction unmatched. Germline CDR1 reads LNHDA; CDR2 reads SQIVND (reference sequence). CDR3 bases: TGTGCCAGTAGTACAGGGACAGGGGACGGCTACACCTTC. This translates into CASSTGTGDGYTF.